Shown below are 13 T cell receptor beta chains from a single sample sequenced in a study of blood T cell repertoires in COVID-19. TCRdb's table, derived via immunoSEQ multiplex PCR, lists solely in-frame clones and lacks some. The sample has 200,000 to 300,000 clones; 75% to 90% are singletons. Sequenced: peripheral blood. The receptors were gathered from a man aged 55 to 69 who had recovered from COVID-19.

This rearrangement joins TRBV5-5 to TRBJ1-2; D is uncertain. Trimming cost V 4 bases and J 1 base, with 5 bases left between them. Germline assignment: CDR1 SGHKS and CDR2 YYEKEE (reference sequence). The CDR3 length is 12 residues. In DNA form, the CDR3 reads TGTGCCAGCAGCCAAATTAACTATGGCTACACCTTC. As protein: CASSQINYGYTF.

The CDR3 loop reads CASSRDRPGTNEKLFF. CDR3 coding DNA: TGTGCCAGCAGCCGTGACAGGCCAGGGACTAATGAAAAACTGTTTTTT. The chain uses TRBV9 and TRBJ1-4; D possibly corresponds to TRBD1 (6 bases). Germline CDR1 is SGDLS and CDR2 is YYNGEE. Trimming removed 4 bases at V and 2 bases at J, with 15 bases between. The CDR3 contains 16 residues.

The J gene is TRBJ2-7, the V gene TRBV20-1; perhaps TRBD1 as D (7 bases). The CDR3 sequence is 14 residues long. V shed 3 bases and J shed 2 bases, with 14 bases lying between them. From germline, CDR1 is DFQATT and CDR2 SNEGSKA (reference sequence). DNA for the CDR3: TGCAGTGCTAGTCAGGGGGGAGTTGCCTACGAGCAGTACTTC. Amino acid sequence: CSASQGGVAYEQYF.

The rearrangement joins TRBV9 to TRBJ2-1, with 8 bases aligning to TRBD1. Trimming took 4 bases from V and 7 from J; bases not matched to a gene: 7. CDR1 is SGDLS, CDR2 YYNGEE, per germline. The CDR3 spans 14 residues. The CDR3 region is CASSQGQGWNEQFF. DNA of the CDR3: TGTGCCAGCAGCCAAGGACAGGGCTGGAATGAGCAGTTCTTC.

The rearrangement joins TRBV5-1 to TRBJ1-3, with 10 positions matching TRBD1. V shed 0 bases and J 3 bases; nucleotides not matched to a gene: 6. Germline V CDR1 and CDR2: SGHRS, YFSETQ. The CDR3 covers 17 residues. The CDR3 region is CASSLGDRGFVGNTIYF. DNA of the CDR3: TGCGCCAGCAGCTTGGGGGACAGGGGTTTCGTTGGAAACACCATATATTTT.

This clone was observed once. The V and J genes are TRBV18 and TRBJ1-1; maybe TRBD1 (5 bases). V lost 3 bases and J lost 5, with 13 bases in between. CDR3 size: 14 residues. Germline CDR1 is KGHSH and CDR2 is LQKENI. CDR3 residues: CASSPLGLWTEAFF. Here the CDR3 DNA reads TGTGCCAGCTCACCGTTGGGGCTCTGGACTGAAGCTTTCTTT. Full variable domain (rest looked up from reference TRBV18 and TRBJ1-1): NAGVMQNPRHLVRRRGQEARLRCSPMKGHSHVYWYRQLPEEGLKFMVYLQKENIIDESGMPKERFSAEFPKEGPSILRIQQVVRGDSAAYFCASSPLGLWTEAFFGQGTRLTVV.

The chain joins TRBV7-2 to TRBJ2-2; 9 bases fit TRBD2. The CDR3 covers 14 residues. CDR1 and CDR2 from the germline V gene are SGHTA and FQGNSA. The junction had 4 bases not matched to a gene; V was cut back by 4 bases and J by 7 bases. CDR3 residues: CASSSGLAIGELFF. CDR3 nucleotide sequence: TGTGCCAGCAGCTCGGGACTAGCAATCGGGGAGCTGTTTTTT.

This clone was picked up one time. The chain links TRBV28 to TRBJ1-5; 10 nucleotides align to TRBD1. The CDR3 is made up of 15 amino acids. The J segment lost 9 bases and the V segment lost 5 bases, leaving 10 bases of the junction unmatched. Per germline, CDR1 MDHEN and CDR2 SYDVKM. The CDR3 reads CASSPRGQGKGPQHF. The CDR3 region has the DNA TGTGCCAGCAGTCCCAGGGGACAGGGGAAAGGGCCCCAGCATTTT.

This sequence joins TRBV6-6 and TRBJ1-1; D call uncertain. The germline V gene encodes CDR1 MNHNY and CDR2 SVGAGI (reference sequence). CDR3 length: 12 amino acids. V was trimmed by 6 bases and J by 4 bases, leaving 9 bases between them. CDR3 bases: TGTGCCAGCAGCCACCGGGGCACTGAAGCTTTCTTT. Protein product: CASSHRGTEAFF.

This rearrangement joins TRBV10-3 to TRBJ2-1; TRBD2 agrees at 11 bases. The CDR3 is 13 amino acids. V shed 6 bases and J 14 bases; nucleotides not matched to a gene: 9. Germline loops: CDR1 ENHRY, CDR2 SYGVKD. CDR3 sequence (DNA): TGTGCCATCAGGCTGGCTAGCGGGGGGCACGAGTTCTTC. Protein product: CAIRLASGGHEFF.

The rearrangement uses TRBV24-1 and TRBJ1-4; 11 bases agree with TRBD1. This CDR3 comprises 14 residues. Germline trimming cut 4 bases from V and 13 bases from J; bases unmatched to any gene: 7. Germline CDR1 is KGHDR and CDR2 is SFDVKD. The CDR3 region has the DNA TGTGCCACCAGTGAAACCGGGACAGGGGGGAGACTGTTTTTT. Residues: CATSETGTGGRLFF.

The chain is built from TRBV30 and TRBJ1-3; possibly TRBD1 for D (5 bases). V was pared by 3 bases and J by 2 bases, with 11 bases between. The CDR3 totals 14 residues. Per the germline V gene, CDR1 is GTSNPN and CDR2 is SVGIG (reference sequence). CDR3 loop: CAWSTGLPGNTIYF. The CDR3 region has the DNA TGTGCCTGGAGCACAGGCCTGCCTGGAAACACCATATATTTT. Looking up the rest from reference TRBV30 and TRBJ1-3 gives the full variable domain: SQTIHQWPATLVQPVGSPLSLECTVEGTSNPNLYWYRQAAGRGLQLLFYSVGIGQISSEVPQNLSASRPQDRQFILSSKKLLLSDSGFYLCAWSTGLPGNTIYFGEGSWLTVV.

The chain carries TRBV3-1 (or the pseudogene TRBV3-2) and TRBJ2-4; D might be TRBD1 (6 bases). The CDR3 consists of 15 residues. V was clipped by 5 bases and J by 4 bases, with 15 bases between them. The germline V gene encodes CDR1 LGHDT and CDR2 YNNKEL (reference sequence). CDR3 coding DNA: TGTGCCAGCAGCGACAGGATGCAGGGTAAAAACATTCAGTACTTC. Residues: CASSDRMQGKNIQYF.